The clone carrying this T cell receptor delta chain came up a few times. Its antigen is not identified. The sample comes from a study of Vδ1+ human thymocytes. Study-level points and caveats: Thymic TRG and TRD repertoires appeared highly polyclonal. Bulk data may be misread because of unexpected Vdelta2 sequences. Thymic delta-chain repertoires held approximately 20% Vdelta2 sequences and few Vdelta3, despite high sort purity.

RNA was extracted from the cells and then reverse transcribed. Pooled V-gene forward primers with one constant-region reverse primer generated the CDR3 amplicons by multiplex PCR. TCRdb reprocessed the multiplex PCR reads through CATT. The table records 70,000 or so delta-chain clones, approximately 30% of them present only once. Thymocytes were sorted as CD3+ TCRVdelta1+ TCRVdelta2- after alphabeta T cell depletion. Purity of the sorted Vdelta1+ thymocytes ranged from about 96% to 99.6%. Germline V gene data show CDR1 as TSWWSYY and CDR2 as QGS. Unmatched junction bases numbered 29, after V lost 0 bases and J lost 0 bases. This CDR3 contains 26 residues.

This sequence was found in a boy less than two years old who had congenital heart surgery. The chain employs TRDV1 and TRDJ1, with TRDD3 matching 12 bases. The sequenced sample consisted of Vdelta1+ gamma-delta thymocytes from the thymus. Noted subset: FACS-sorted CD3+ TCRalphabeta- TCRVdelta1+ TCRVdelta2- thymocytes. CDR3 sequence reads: CALGELLRPFLPGTGGYREYTDKLIF. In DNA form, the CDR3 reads TGTGCTCTTGGGGAACTTCTCCGCCCCTTCCTCCCGGGTACTGGGGGATACAGAGAGTACACCGATAAACTCATCTTT.